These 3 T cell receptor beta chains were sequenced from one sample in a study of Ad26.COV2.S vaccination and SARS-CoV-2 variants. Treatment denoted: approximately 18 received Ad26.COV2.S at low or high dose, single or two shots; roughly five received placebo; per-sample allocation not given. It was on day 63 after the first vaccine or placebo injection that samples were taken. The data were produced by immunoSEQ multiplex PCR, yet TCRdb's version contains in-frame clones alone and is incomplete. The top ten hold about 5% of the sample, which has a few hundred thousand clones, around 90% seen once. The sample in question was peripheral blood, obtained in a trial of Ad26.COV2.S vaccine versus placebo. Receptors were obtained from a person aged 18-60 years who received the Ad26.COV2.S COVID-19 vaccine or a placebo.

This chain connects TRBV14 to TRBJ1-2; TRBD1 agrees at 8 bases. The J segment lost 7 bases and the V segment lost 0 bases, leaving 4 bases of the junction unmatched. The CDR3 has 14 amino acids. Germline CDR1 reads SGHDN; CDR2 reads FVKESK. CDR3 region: CASSQDRTGFGYTF. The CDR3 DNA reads TGTGCCAGCAGCCAAGATAGGACAGGGTTTGGCTACACCTTC.

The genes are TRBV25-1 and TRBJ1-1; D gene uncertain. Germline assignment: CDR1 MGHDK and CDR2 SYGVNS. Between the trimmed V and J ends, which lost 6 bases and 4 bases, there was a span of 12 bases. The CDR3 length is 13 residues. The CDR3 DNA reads TGTGCCAGCAGCCAACTAACGGGCACTGAAGCTTTCTTT. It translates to CASSQLTGTEAFF.

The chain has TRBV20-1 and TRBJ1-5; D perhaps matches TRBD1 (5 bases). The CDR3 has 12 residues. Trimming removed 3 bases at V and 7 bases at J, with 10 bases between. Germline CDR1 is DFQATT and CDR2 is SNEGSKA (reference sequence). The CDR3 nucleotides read TGCAGTGCTAGTGGAGAGGGGCAGCCCCAGCATTTT. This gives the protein CSASGEGQPQHF.